The clone carrying this T cell receptor (beta chain) was recorded once. As processed by the authors: Cell counts per sample came from amplifying reference gene primers. Profiling relied on immunoSEQ multiplex PCR, and the TCRdb table lists in-frame clones only, not all of them. V and J calls plus clone size are reproduced from that table; the DNA served to infer D and trimming. The data show tens of thousands of clones, roughly 80% seen once. The sample originates from a study of blood T cell repertoires in COVID-19. On the study more broadly: The United States, Italy and Spain were the sources of the acute and convalescent COVID-19 samples. T cells, B-cell-depleted T cells, or PBMCs supplied cDNA or gDNA.

This CDR3 comprises 14 residues. V was pared by 5 bases and J by 5 bases, with 15 bases between. Germline values: CDR1 LNHDA, CDR2 SQIVND (reference sequence). V usage is TRBV19 and J usage is TRBJ1-1, with TRBD1 as a possible D gene (6 bases). The sample comprised peripheral blood. The TCR comes from a middle-aged man with acute or convalescent COVID-19. The CDR3 loop is CASSESRGKTEAFF. The CDR3 DNA reads as TGTGCCAGTAGTGAATCCAGGGGAAAAACTGAAGCTTTCTTT.